This T cell receptor (beta chain) is drawn from a study of OX40 agonist ivuxolimab in advanced cancers. The overall study: Patients treated during dose escalation were battling hepatocellular carcinoma, melanoma, renal cell or head and neck cancer.

The table came from immunoSEQ multiplex PCR; TCRdb's copy has only in-frame clones and leaves some out. The data hold about 130,000 clones, with approximately 90% observed a single time. Study-wide findings and caveats: The expanded peripheral T cells' antigen specificity was not determined. Clonal expansion was among the lowest in partial responders at 0.1-3.0 mg/kg, especially CD8+.

On this clone: The target antigen is unknown.

In germline, CDR1 is SGDLS, CDR2 YYNGEE. The V gene lost 3 bases and the J gene lost 4 bases, with 11 bases spanning the gap. CDR3 length: 14 residues. The genes are TRBV9 and TRBJ2-1, with D possibly TRBD1 on 6 matching bases. The sequence was obtained from an adult with an advanced solid tumor such as melanoma, head and neck, liver or kidney cancer. The material sequenced was CD4+ or CD8+ T cells sorted from blood, taken in a trial of the OX40 agonist ivuxolimab. CDR3 loop: CASSEAQGYNEQFF. In DNA form, the CDR3 reads TGTGCCAGCAGCGAAGCACAGGGATACAATGAGCAGTTCTTC.